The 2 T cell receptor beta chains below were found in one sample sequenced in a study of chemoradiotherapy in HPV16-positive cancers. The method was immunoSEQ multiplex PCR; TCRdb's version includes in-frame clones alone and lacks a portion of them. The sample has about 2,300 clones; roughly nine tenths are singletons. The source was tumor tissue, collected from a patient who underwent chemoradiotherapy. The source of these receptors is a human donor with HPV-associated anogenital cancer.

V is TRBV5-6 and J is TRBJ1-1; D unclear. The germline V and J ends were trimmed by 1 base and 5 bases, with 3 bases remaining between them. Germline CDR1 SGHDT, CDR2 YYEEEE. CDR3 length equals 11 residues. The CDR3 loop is CASSLWTEAFF. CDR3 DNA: TGTGCCAGCAGCTTGTGGACTGAAGCTTTCTTT.

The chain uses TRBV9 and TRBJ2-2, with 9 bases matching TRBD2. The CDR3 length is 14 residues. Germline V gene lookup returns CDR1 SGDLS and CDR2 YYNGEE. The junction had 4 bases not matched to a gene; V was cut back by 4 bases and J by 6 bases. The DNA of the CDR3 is TGTGCCAGCAGCCCCGCGGGGGGGTCCGGGGAGCTGTTTTTT. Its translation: CASSPAGGSGELFF.